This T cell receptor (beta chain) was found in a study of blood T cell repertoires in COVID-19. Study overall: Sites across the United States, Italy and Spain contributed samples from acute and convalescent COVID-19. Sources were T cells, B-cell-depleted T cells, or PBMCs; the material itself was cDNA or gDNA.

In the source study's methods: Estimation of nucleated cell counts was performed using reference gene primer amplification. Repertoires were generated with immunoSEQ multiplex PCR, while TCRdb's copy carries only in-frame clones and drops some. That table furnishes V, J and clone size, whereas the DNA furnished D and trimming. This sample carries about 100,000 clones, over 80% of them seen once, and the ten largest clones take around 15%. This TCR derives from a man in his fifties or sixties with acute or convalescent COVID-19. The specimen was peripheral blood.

The CDR3 region is CASSLGGGNQPQHF. The CDR3 bases are TGTGCCAGCAGCTTAGGGGGCGGCAATCAGCCCCAGCATTTT. The chain uses TRBV9 and TRBJ1-5, with TRBD1 identical over 7 bases. Looked up from germline, CDR1 is SGDLS and CDR2 is YYNGEE. The length of the CDR3 is 14 residues. Losses at the gene ends were 4 bases for V and 2 bases for J; bases not matched to a gene: 3.